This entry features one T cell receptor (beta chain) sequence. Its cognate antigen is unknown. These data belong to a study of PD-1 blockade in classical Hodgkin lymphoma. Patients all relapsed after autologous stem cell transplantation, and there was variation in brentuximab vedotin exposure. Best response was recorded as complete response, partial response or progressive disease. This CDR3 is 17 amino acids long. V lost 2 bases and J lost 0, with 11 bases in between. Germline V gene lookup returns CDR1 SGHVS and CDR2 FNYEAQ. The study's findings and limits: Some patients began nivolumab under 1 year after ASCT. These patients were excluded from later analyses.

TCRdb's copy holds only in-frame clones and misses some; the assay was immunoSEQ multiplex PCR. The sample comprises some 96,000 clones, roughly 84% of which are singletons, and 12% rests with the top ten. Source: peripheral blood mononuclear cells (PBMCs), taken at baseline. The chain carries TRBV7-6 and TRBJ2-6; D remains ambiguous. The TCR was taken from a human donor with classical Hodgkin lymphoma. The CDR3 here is CASSLWAKLSGANVLTF. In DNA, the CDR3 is TGTGCCAGCAGCTTATGGGCAAAACTCTCTGGGGCCAACGTCCTGACTTTC.